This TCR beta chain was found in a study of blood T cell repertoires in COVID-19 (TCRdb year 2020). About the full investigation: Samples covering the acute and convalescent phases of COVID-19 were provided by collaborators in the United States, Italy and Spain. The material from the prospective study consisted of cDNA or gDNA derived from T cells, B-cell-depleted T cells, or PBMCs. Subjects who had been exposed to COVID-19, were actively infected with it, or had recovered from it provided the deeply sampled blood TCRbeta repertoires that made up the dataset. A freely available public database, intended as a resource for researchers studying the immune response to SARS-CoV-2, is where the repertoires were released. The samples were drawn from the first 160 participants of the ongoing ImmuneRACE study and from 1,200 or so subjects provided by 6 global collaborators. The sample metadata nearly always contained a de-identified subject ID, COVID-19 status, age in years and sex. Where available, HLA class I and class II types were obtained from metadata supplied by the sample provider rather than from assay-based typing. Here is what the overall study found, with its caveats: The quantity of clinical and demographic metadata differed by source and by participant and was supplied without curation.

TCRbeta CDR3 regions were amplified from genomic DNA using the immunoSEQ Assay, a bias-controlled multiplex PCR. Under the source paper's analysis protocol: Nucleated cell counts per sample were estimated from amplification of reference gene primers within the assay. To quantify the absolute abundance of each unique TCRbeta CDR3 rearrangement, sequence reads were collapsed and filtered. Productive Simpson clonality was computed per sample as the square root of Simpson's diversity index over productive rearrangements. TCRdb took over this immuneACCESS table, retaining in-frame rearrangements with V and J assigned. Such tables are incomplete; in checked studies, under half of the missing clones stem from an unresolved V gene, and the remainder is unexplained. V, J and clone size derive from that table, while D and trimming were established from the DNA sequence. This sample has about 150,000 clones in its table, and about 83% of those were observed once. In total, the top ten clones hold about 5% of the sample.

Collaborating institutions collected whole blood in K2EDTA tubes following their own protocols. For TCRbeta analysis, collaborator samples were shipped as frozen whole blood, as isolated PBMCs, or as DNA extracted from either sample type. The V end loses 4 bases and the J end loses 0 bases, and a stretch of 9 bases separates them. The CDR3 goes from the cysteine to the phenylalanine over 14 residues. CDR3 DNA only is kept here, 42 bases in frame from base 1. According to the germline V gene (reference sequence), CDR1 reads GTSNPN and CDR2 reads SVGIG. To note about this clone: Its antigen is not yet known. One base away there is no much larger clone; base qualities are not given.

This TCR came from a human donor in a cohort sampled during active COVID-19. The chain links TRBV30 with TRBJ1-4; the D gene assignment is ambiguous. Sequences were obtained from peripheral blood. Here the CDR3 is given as CAWNPVTTNEKLFF. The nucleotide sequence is TGTGCCTGGAACCCGGTCACAACTAATGAAAAACTGTTTTTT. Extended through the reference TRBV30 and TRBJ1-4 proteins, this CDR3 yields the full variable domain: SQTIHQWPATLVQPVGSPLSLECTVEGTSNPNLYWYRQAAGRGLQLLFYSVGIGQISSEVPQNLSASRPQDRQFILSSKKLLLSDSGFYLCAWNPVTTNEKLFFGSGTQLSVL.